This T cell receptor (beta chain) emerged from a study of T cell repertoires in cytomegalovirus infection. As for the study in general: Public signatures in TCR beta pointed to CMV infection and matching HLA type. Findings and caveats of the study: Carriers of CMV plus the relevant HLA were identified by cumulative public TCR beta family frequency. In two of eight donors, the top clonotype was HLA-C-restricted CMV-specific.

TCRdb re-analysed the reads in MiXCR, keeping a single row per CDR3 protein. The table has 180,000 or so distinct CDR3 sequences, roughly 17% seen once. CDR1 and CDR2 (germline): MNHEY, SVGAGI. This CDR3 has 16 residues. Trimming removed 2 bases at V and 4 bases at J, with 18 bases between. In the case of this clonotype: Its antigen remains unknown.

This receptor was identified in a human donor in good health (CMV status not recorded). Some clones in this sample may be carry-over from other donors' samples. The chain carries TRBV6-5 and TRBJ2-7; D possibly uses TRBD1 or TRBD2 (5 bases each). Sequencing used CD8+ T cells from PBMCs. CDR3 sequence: CASSYTPGSLGYEQYF. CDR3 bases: TGTGCCAGCAGTTACACCCCAGGGAGCCTAGGATACGAGCAGTACTTC.